This is a list of T cell receptor beta chains from one sample in a study of CD39 and CD103 CD8 tumor-infiltrating T cells. Sequencing was performed with immunoSEQ multiplex PCR; in TCRdb, only in-frame clones are kept and a portion is missing. Altogether 320 or so clones are present, 45% being singletons, with the ten largest covering about 45%. The sample was CD39+ CD103+ CD8+ T cells sorted from the tumor. Receptor source: a human donor with ovarian cancer. CDR3s include the opening cysteine and the closing phenylalanine or tryptophan. The D gene is left open where the match is weak. Only some rows state a clone size, as once, few, many or a class for expanded clones.

v_gene	abundance	d_gene	j_gene	CDR3aa	CDR3nt
TRBV7-4	NA	NA	TRBJ1-3	CASSLGRGTIYF	TGTGCCAGCAGCTTAGGAAGGGGCACCATATATTTT
TRBV6-1	NA	TRBD1	TRBJ2-2	CASRAQGAIGELFF	TGTGCCAGCAGGGCACAGGGGGCGATCGGGGAGCTGTTTTTT
TRBV7-8	few	NA	TRBJ2-7	CASSLGASESYEQYF	TGTGCCAGCAGCTTAGGGGCTAGCGAGTCCTACGAGCAGTACTTC
TRBV9	NA	NA	TRBJ2-2	CASSVQGDGELFF	TGTGCCAGCAGCGTTCAGGGTGACGGGGAGCTGTTTTTT
TRBV7-6	few	NA	TRBJ1-1	CASSPGAYLNTEAFF	TGTGCCAGCAGCCCCGGAGCCTACTTGAACACTGAAGCTTTCTTT
TRBV4-2	NA	NA	TRBJ2-7	CASSLPSYEQYF	TGTGCCAGCAGCCTCCCATCCTACGAGCAGTACTTC
TRBV4-2	NA	NA	TRBJ2-7	CASSLTIGTPTYEQYF	TGTGCCAGCAGTCTTACAATCGGGACACCTACCTACGAGCAGTACTTC
TRBV6-5	NA	NA	TRBJ2-5	CASSYSGVQETQYF	TGTGCCAGCAGTTACTCTGGGGTCCAAGAGACCCAGTACTTC
TRBV5-8	NA	TRBD1	TRBJ1-2	CASSQDRDRGGYTF	TGTGCCAGCAGCCAAGATCGGGACAGGGGAGGCTACACCTTC
TRBV7-6	NA	TRBD1	TRBJ2-6	CASRSGQGSGANVLTF	TGTGCCAGCAGATCGGGACAGGGCTCTGGGGCCAACGTCCTGACTTTC
TRBV9	NA	NA	TRBJ1-2	CASSVSRTKNNYGYTF	TGTGCCAGCAGCGTATCCCGGACTAAAAATAACTATGGCTACACCTTC
TRBV13	NA	NA	TRBJ2-6	CASSLGLRGSGANVLTF	TGTGCCAGCAGCTTAGGCCTAAGGGGATCTGGGGCCAACGTCCTGACTTTC
TRBV11-2	NA	TRBD1	TRBJ1-2	CASSQDRDRGGYTF	TGTGCCAGCAGCCAAGATCGGGACAGGGGAGGCTACACCTTC
TRBV4-1	NA	NA	TRBJ1-1	CASSEISENTEAFF	TGCGCCAGCAGCGAAATTTCGGAGAACACTGAAGCTTTCTTT
TRBV5-5	NA	NA	TRBJ2-2	CASSSQGRRTGELFF	TGTGCCAGCAGCTCTCAGGGAAGGCGCACCGGGGAGCTGTTTTTT
TRBV5-1	NA	NA	TRBJ2-1	CASSLGGDYNEQFF	TGCGCCAGCAGCTTGGGGGGAGACTACAATGAGCAGTTCTTC
TRBV19	large	TRBD2	TRBJ2-1	CASKTSGSSYNEQFF	TGTGCCAGTAAGACTAGCGGTAGCTCCTACAATGAGCAGTTCTTC
TRBV12-5	few	NA	TRBJ2-2	CASGLVWVTEHRGAVF	TGTGCTAGTGGTTTGGTATGGGTTACCGAACACCGGGGAGCTGTTTTT
TRBV19	large	NA	TRBJ2-3	CASSIAGSADTQYF	TGTGCCAGTAGTATAGCAGGGAGCGCAGATACGCAGTATTTT
TRBV19	NA	NA	TRBJ2-1	CASSMTGGSGLFEQFF	TGTGCCAGTAGTATGACGGGTGGGAGTGGGTTGTTTGAGCAGTTCTTC
TRBV11-3	few	NA	TRBJ1-3	CASSPDGNTIYF	TGTGCCAGCAGTCCCGATGGAAACACCATATATTTT
TRBV10-3	few	NA	TRBJ2-1	CAISESGQPPYNEQFF	TGTGCCATCAGTGAGTCCGGGCAACCTCCTTACAATGAGCAGTTCTTC
TRBV5-1	NA	NA	TRBJ2-2	CASSFTGSSAGELFF	TGCGCCAGCAGCTTCACAGGGAGCTCAGCCGGGGAGCTGTTTTTT
TRBV10-3	few	NA	TRBJ2-7	CAISESWEQYF	TGTGCCATCAGTGAGTCGTGGGAGCAGTACTTC
TRBV19	NA	NA	TRBJ2-7	CASGLAGSSYEQYF	TGTGCCAGCGGACTCGCGGGATCCTCCTACGAGCAGTACTTC
TRBV7-9	NA	NA	TRBJ1-4	CASSLVMKGEKLFF	TGTGCCAGCAGCTTAGTTATGAAGGGGGAAAAACTGTTTTTT